The 20 T cell receptor beta chains in this list originate from one sample, sequenced in a study of blood T cells in healthy people across ages. The use of a sample-barcoded 5' primer and a J-beta primer mix characterized a second PCR of roughly 7 to 12 cycles. A single record per CDR3 protein comes from TCRdb applying MiXCR to the 5' RACE reads. The table has some 900,000 distinct CDR3 sequences, about 48% seen once; the top ten hold roughly an eighth. Sequenced: blood. The source of these receptors is a man aged 25-45 years in good health.

The count of this clonotype is one. Just one base apart from a much larger clone, this may be a read error. The chain carries TRBV3-1 and TRBJ2-5; TRBD2 agrees at 9 bases. V lost 6 bases and J lost 2; bases outside the gene matches: 7. Germline assignment: CDR1 LGHDT and CDR2 YNNKEL (reference sequence). CDR3 length: 15 residues. The CDR3 DNA sequence: TGTGCCAGCAGACAGGGGACTAGCACACAAGAGACCCAGTACTTC. Protein product: CASRQGTSTQETQYF.

V is TRBV4-3 and J is TRBJ2-4; D might be TRBD2 (7 bases). V was trimmed by 0 bases and J by 7 bases, leaving 16 bases between them. CDR1 is LGHNA, CDR2 YSLEER, per germline. CDR3 size: 16 residues. DNA of the CDR3: TGCGCCAGCAGCCAAGAAGGTGGCGGGGGCGGCAACATTCAGTACTTC. The encoded protein is CASSQEGGGGGNIQYF.

J is TRBJ1-2 and V is TRBV19; 7 nucleotides match TRBD1. The CDR3 spans 16 residues. Germline values: CDR1 LNHDA, CDR2 SQIVND (reference sequence). With V trimmed by 7 bases and J by 5 bases, 16 bases remained unmatched. The CDR3 loop is CASTQEKRDSKYGYTF. CDR3 nucleotide sequence: TGTGCCAGTACCCAGGAGAAGAGGGACAGCAAGTATGGCTACACCTTC.

The gene calls are TRBV12-3 or TRBV12-4 and TRBJ2-5; the D gene is possibly TRBD2 (6 bases). V dropped 7 bases and J dropped 11 bases, with 26 bases sitting between them. The CDR3 runs 15 residues. The CDR3 DNA is TGTGCCAGCACCTTCCTTCTAGCGCCTAACAATGAGCAGTACTTC. Amino acids: CASTFLLAPNNEQYF.

This sequence joins TRBV9 and TRBJ2-1; 11 nucleotides align to TRBD2. Germline V lookup: CDR1 SGDLS, CDR2 YYNGEE. CDR3 size: 20 residues. After removal of 4 bases from V and 0 bases from J, the junction contained 15 bases not matched to a gene. CDR3 protein: CASSPYPRTSGLSSYNEQFF. The CDR3 region has the DNA TGTGCCAGCAGCCCTTACCCTAGGACTAGCGGGTTGAGCTCCTACAATGAGCAGTTCTTC.

Regarding this clonotype: The junction does not match germline at one end; this may be a read error. The rearrangement joins TRBV9 to TRBJ2-1; D tentatively fits TRBD1 or TRBD2 (5 bases each). The CDR3 spans 16 residues. From germline, CDR1 is SGDLS and CDR2 YYNGEE. CDR3 loop: CASSTGDHGSYHEQFF. The CDR3 DNA is TGTGCCAGCAGCACCGGGGACCACGGCTCCTACCATGAGCAGTTCTTC.

This clonotype was seen only a few times. V usage is TRBV5-1 and J usage is TRBJ2-2; the D gene is possibly TRBD1 (5 bases). Trimming pared 4 bases from V and 1 base from J, leaving 11 bases between. Germline V lookup: CDR1 SGHRS, CDR2 YFSETQ. The CDR3 has 15 residues. As DNA, the CDR3 is TGCGCCAGCAGCCTAACCAGGGAGAACACCGGGGAGCTGTTTTTT. It specifies CASSLTRENTGELFF. The full variable domain, completed using reference TRBV5-1 and TRBJ2-2, is KAGVTQTPRYLIKTRGQQVTLSCSPISGHRSVSWYQQTPGQGLQFLFEYFSETQRNKGNFPGRFSGRQFSNSRSEMNVSTLELGDSALYLCASSLTRENTGELFFGEGSRLTVL.

V and J are TRBV5-1 and TRBJ2-7, with TRBD1 matching over 9 bases. The CDR3 has 19 residues. Germline V gene lookup returns CDR1 SGHRS and CDR2 YFSETQ. V lost 3 bases, J lost 0 bases, and 16 bases stayed unmatched. This chain's CDR3 is CASSSPVPGQGDFSYEQYF. As DNA, the CDR3 is TGCGCCAGCAGCTCGCCTGTACCGGGACAGGGCGATTTCTCCTACGAGCAGTACTTC.

The gene calls are TRBV11-2 and TRBJ1-2; possibly TRBD1 for D (6 bases). This CDR3 region has 17 residues. The V gene lost 1 base and the J gene lost 3 bases, with 18 bases spanning the gap. Germline CDR1 SGHAT, CDR2 FQNNGV. The CDR3 here is CASSLASGDAAHYGYTF. Here the CDR3 DNA reads TGTGCCAGCAGCTTAGCGTCAGGGGATGCCGCCCACTATGGCTACACCTTC.

The sample holds a few counts of this clonotype. The gene calls are TRBV9 and TRBJ2-5, with D perhaps TRBD1 (6 bases). Trimming cost V 0 bases and J 5 bases, with 17 bases left between them. The CDR3 sequence is 16 residues long. The germline gives CDR1 SGDLS, CDR2 YYNGEE. For the CDR3, the DNA is TGTGCCAGCAGCGTAGATATCGGGCAGGGGTTGGAGACCCAGTACTTC. Its translation is CASSVDIGQGLETQYF.

The rearrangement uses TRBV5-1 and TRBJ2-7; perhaps TRBD1 as D (5 bases). The CDR3 consists of 14 residues. Germline V gene sequence: CDR1 SGHRS, CDR2 YFSETQ. Trimming cost V 3 bases and J 3 bases, with 13 bases left between them. For the CDR3, the DNA is TGCGCCAGCAGCTCCTTAGACAGTCTCTACGAGCAGTACTTC. Translating it yields CASSSLDSLYEQYF.

V and J are TRBV4-1 and TRBJ2-1; 7 nucleotides line up with TRBD1. The CDR3 consists of 15 residues. Losses at the gene ends were 1 base for V and 6 bases for J; bases not matched to a gene: 6. Germline CDR1 is MGHRA and CDR2 is YSYEKL. DNA of the CDR3: TGCGCCAGCAGCCAAGGACTCCAGGGGGTCAATGAGCAGTTCTTC. This gives the protein CASSQGLQGVNEQFF.

This chain joins TRBV5-1 and TRBJ1-4; a possible D gene is TRBD1 (5 bases). This CDR3 region has 15 residues. Germline V gene sequence: CDR1 SGHRS, CDR2 YFSETQ. The ends were cut back, 3 bases at V and 0 bases at J, with 9 bases in the middle. This chain's CDR3 is CASSWMGATNEKLFF. The CDR3 region has the DNA TGCGCCAGCAGCTGGATGGGGGCAACTAATGAAAAACTGTTTTTT.

In regard to this clonotype: The junction and the germline gene differ at one end; a read error may be behind it. The V gene is TRBV6-5, the J gene TRBJ1-2; 8 bases line up with TRBD1. The CDR3 is 13 residues long. Germline V lookup: CDR1 MNHEY, CDR2 SVGAGI. CDR3 region: CASSDSTGDGYTF. CDR3 DNA sequence: TGTGCCAGCAGTGACTCGACAGGGGATGGCTACACCTTC.

The rearrangement links TRBV27 to TRBJ2-7; 7 nucleotides match TRBD2. V lost 6 bases, J lost 2 bases, and 10 bases stayed unmatched. Per germline, CDR1 MNHEY and CDR2 SMNVEV (reference sequence). CDR3 length: 15 residues. The CDR3 protein is CASSPRGLGPYEQYF. The CDR3 DNA reads TGTGCCAGCAGCCCGAGAGGACTAGGCCCCTACGAGCAGTACTTC.

This chain uses TRBV20-1 with TRBJ1-6; 9 positions match TRBD1. CDR3 length: 13 residues. The V gene end was trimmed by 3 bases and the J gene end by 10 bases; junction bases not matched to a gene: 4. Germline assignment: CDR1 DFQATT and CDR2 SNEGSKA (reference sequence). CDR3 protein: CSARDRGNSPLHF. CDR3 coding DNA: TGCAGTGCTAGGGACAGGGGAAACTCACCCCTCCACTTT.

The gene calls are TRBV6-6 and TRBJ2-3, with 10 nucleotides matching TRBD1. CDR3 size: 15 residues. The germline V gene has CDR1 MNHNY and CDR2 SVGAGI (reference sequence). V lost 0 bases and J lost 8; bases outside the gene matches: 5. CDR3 residues: CASSYSTGGDFTQYF. CDR3 in DNA: TGTGCCAGCAGTTACTCGACAGGGGGCGATTTTACGCAGTATTTT.

The gene calls are TRBV29-1 and TRBJ1-2, with D perhaps matching TRBD1 (5 bases). This CDR3 contains 15 residues. Trimming pared 0 bases from V and 3 bases from J, leaving 14 bases between. The V gene's germline CDR1 is SQVTM and CDR2 ANQGSEA. CDR3 nucleotide sequence: TGCAGCGTTGAAGATCGGGGAGGGGCACACTATGGCTACACCTTC. It is translated as CSVEDRGGAHYGYTF.

V and J are TRBV4-1 and TRBJ1-5; no clear D. Trimming shortened V by 0 bases and J by 4 bases, and 10 bases separated the two germline ends. The CDR3 is 15 amino acids. CDR1 is MGHRA and CDR2 is YSYEKL in the germline V gene. The CDR3, as DNA: TGCGCCAGCAGCCAAGAGGACGGAGTTAATCAGCCCCAGCATTTT. Translated: CASSQEDGVNQPQHF.

The J gene is TRBJ2-1, the V gene TRBV14; D possibly corresponds to TRBD1 (6 bases). This CDR3 has 16 residues. CDR1 is SGHDN, CDR2 FVKESK, per germline. Deletions cut 1 base from V and 2 bases from J, with 12 bases between. The CDR3 nucleotides are TGTGCCAGCAGCCAAGGTTACAGGGTGACCTACAATGAGCAGTTCTTC. Its protein is CASSQGYRVTYNEQFF.